The source of this T cell receptor beta chain is a study of T cells after yellow fever vaccination. There are many counts of this clonotype. TCRdb re-called the 5' RACE reads through MiXCR, storing one row per CDR3 protein. The table has some 120,000 distinct CDR3 sequences, more than 7.5% seen once. The material sequenced was CD8+ T cells sorted from PBMCs, taken 45 days after the yellow fever booster vaccination. The receptor was derived from a man younger than 40 who received the YFV17D yellow fever vaccine.

The CDR3 region has the DNA TGCGCCAGCGCCTTGAACAATGAGCAGTTCTTC. It yields the protein CASALNNEQFF. This rearrangement joins TRBV10-2 to TRBJ2-1; D not certain. The CDR3 totals 11 residues. V was cut by 8 bases and J by 5 bases, with 7 bases left in between. The germline CDR1 and CDR2 sequences are WSHSY and SAAADI.